One T cell receptor (beta chain) is described in this entry. At a deep level, the assay was run. The method was immunoSEQ multiplex PCR; TCRdb's version includes in-frame clones alone and lacks a portion of them. The table includes 2 million to 3 million clones, 93% detected once. The ends lost 1 base at V and 5 bases at J; junction bases unmatched: 9. Per germline, CDR1 GTSNPN and CDR2 SVGIG (reference sequence). This CDR3 comprises 15 residues. The record originates from a study of shared clonotypes between healthy human individuals. This clonotype originated in a man between 18 and 35 years old in good health. Some clones in this sample may be carry-over from other donors' samples. The chain is built from TRBV30 and TRBJ1-1; 8 bases map to TRBD1. Sequencing used naive CD4+ T cells from PBMCs. Subset reported: CD45RA+ positively selected. The CDR3 DNA reads TGTGCCTGGAGTGAGTCCGTCAGGGGGCGGACTGAAGCTTTCTTT. Protein: CAWSESVRGRTEAFF.